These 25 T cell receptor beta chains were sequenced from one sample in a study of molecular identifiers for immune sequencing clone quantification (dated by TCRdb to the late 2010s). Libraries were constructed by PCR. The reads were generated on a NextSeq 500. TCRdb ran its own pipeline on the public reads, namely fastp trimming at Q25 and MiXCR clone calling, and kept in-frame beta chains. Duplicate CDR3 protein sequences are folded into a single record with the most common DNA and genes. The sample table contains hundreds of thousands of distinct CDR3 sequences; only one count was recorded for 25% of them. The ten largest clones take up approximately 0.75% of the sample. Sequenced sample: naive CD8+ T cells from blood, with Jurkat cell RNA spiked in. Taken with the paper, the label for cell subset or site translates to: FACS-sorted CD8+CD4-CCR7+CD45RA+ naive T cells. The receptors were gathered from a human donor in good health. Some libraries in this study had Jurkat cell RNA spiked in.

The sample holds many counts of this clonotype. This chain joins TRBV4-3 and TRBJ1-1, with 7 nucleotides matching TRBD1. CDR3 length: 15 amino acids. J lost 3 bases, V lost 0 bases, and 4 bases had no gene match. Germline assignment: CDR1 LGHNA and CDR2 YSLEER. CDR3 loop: CASSQDRQGDTEAFF. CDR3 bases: TGCGCCAGCAGCCAAGATAGGCAGGGGGACACTGAAGCTTTCTTT.

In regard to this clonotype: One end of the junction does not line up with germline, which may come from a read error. This CDR3 reads CANSQDQVVRNTGELFF. CDR3 bases: TGCGCCAACAGCCAAGATCAGGTGGTTAGGAACACCGGGGAGCTGTTTTTT. This chain links TRBV4-3 with TRBJ2-2, with D uncertain. This CDR3 has 17 residues. Looked up from germline, CDR1 is LGHNA and CDR2 is YSLEER.

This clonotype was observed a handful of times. The CDR3 region is CASSVAGDLYEQYF. The CDR3 region has the DNA TGTGCCAGCAGCGTAGCTGGGGACCTCTACGAGCAGTACTTC. The chain carries TRBV9 and TRBJ2-7; perhaps D is TRBD1 or TRBD2 (5 bases each). Trimming stripped 0 bases from V and 3 bases from J, with 10 bases between. Germline V gene sequence: CDR1 SGDLS, CDR2 YYNGEE. This CDR3 is 14 amino acids long. Full variable domain (missing parts from reference TRBV9 and TRBJ2-7): DSGVTQTPKHLITATGQRVTLRCSPRSGDLSVYWYQQSLDQGLQFLIQYYNGEERAKGNILERFSAQQFPDLHSELNLSSLELGDSALYFCASSVAGDLYEQYFGPGTRLTVT.

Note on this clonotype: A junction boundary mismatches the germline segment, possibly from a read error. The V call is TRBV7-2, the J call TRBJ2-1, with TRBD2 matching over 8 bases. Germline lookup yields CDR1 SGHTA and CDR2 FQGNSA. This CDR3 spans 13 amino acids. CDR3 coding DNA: TGTGCCGGCAGCCCCCCGGGGGGGACGGAGCAGTTCTTC. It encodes CAGSPPGGTEQFF. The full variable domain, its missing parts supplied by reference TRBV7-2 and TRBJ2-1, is GAGVSQSPSNKVTEKGKDVELRCDPISGHTALYWYRQSLGQGLEFLIYFQGNSAPDKSGLPSDRFSAERTGGSVSTLTIQRTQQEDSAVYLCAGSPPGGTEQFFGPGTRLTVL.

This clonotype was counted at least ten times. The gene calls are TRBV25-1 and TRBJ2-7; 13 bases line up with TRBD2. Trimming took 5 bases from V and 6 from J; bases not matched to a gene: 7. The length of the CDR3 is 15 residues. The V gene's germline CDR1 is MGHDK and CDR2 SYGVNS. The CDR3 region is CASSIGLAGVGEQYF. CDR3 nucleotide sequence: TGTGCCAGCAGTATCGGACTAGCGGGAGTAGGCGAGCAGTACTTC.

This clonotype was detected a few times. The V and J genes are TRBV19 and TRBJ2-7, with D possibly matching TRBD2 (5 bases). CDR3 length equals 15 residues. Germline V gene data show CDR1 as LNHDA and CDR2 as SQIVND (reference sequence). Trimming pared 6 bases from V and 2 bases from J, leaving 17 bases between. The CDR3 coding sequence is TGTGCCAGTAGCATCGGACTCGGCGTCGCCTACGAGCAGTACTTC. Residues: CASSIGLGVAYEQYF.

CDR3 nucleotide sequence: TGTGCCAGCAGTGACCCTGGACAGTACGAGCAGTACTTC. Encoded protein: CASSDPGQYEQYF. The chain has TRBV2 and TRBJ2-7; D might be TRBD1 (6 bases). There are 13 residues in the CDR3. V was pared by 3 bases and J by 4 bases, with 10 bases between. Germline values: CDR1 SNHLY, CDR2 FYNNEI.

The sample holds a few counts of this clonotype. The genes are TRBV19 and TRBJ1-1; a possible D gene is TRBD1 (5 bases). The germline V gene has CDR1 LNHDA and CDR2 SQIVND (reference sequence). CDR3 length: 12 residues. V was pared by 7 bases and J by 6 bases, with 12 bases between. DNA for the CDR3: TGTGCCAGTAAAGTTGGGGGATCTGAAGCTTTCTTT. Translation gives CASKVGGSEAFF.

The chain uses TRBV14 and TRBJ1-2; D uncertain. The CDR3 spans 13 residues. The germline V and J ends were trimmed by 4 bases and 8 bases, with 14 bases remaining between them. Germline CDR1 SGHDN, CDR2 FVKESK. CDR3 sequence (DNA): TGTGCCAGCAGCCCCAACCTACTCTGGGGCTACACCTTC. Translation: CASSPNLLWGYTF.

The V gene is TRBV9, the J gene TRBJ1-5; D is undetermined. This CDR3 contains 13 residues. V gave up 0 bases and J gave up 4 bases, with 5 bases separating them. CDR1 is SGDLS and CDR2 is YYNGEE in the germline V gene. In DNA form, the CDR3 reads TGTGCCAGCAGCGTAGAACAGAATCAGCCCCAGCATTTT. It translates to CASSVEQNQPQHF.

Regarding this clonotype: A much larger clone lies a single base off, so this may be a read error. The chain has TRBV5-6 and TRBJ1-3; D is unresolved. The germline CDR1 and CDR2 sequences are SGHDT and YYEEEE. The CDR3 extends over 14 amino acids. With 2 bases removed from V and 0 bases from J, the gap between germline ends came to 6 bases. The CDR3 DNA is TGTGCCAGCAGCTTACACCCCTCTGGAAACACCATATATTTT. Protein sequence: CASSLHPSGNTIYF. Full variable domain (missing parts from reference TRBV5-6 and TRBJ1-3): DAGVTQSPTHLIKTRGQQVTLRCSPKSGHDTVSWYQQALGQGPQFIFQYYEEEERQRGNFPDRFSGHQFPNYSSELNVNALLLGDSALYLCASSLHPSGNTIYFGEGSWLTVV.

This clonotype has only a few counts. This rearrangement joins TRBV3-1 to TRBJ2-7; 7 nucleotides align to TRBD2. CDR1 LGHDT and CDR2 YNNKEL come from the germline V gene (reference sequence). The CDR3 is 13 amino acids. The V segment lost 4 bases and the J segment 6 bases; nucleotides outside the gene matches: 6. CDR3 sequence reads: CASSPGRNSEQYF. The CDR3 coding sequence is TGTGCCAGCAGCCCCGGGAGGAACAGCGAGCAGTACTTC.

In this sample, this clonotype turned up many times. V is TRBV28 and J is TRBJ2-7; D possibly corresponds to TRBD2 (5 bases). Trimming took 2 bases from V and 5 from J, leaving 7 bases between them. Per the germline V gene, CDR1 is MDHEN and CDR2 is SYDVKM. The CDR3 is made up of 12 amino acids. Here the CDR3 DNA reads TGTGCCAGCAGTTTACCCGGGGACGAGCAGTACTTC. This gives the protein CASSLPGDEQYF.

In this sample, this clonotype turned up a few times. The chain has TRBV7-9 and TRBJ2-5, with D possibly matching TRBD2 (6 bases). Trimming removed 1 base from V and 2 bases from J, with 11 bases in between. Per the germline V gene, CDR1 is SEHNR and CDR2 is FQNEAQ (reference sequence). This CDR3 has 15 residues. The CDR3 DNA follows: TGTGCCAGCAGCTTAGTTGGAGGGGATCAAGAGACCCAGTACTTC. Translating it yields CASSLVGGDQETQYF.

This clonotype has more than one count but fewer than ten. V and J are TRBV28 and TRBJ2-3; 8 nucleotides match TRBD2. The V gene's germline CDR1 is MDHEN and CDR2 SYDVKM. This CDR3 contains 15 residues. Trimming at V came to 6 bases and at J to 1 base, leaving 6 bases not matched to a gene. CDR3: CASRQGLDRTDTQYF. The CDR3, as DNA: TGTGCCAGCAGACAGGGACTAGATCGCACAGATACGCAGTATTTT.

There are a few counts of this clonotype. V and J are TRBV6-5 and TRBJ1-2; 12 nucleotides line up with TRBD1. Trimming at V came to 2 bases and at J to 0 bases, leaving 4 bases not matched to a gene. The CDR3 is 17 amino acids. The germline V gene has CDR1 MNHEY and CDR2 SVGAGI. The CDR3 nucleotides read TGTGCCAGCAGTTACGGGACAGGGGGCCTGTCTAACTATGGCTACACCTTC. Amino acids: CASSYGTGGLSNYGYTF.

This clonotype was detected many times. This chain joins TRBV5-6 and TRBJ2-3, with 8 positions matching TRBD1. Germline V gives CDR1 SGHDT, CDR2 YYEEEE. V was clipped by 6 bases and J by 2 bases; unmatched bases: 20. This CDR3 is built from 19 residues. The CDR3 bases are TGTGCCAGCACGCCCTCGAGACCAATGGACAGGGTCTACACAGATACGCAGTATTTT. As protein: CASTPSRPMDRVYTDTQYF.

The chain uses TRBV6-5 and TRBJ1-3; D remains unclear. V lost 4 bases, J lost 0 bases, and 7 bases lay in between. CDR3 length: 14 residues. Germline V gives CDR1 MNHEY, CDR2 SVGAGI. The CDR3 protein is CASSFKISGNTIYF. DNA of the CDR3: TGTGCCAGCAGTTTTAAAATCTCTGGAAACACCATATATTTT.

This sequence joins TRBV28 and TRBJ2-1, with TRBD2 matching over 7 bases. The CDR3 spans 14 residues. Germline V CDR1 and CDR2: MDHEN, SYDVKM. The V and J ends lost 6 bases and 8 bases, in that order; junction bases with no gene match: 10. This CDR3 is CASSTGGRGHEQFF. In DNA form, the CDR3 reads TGTGCCAGCAGCACGGGGGGAAGGGGCCATGAGCAGTTCTTC.

The CDR3 region has the DNA TGTGCCAGTAGTATAGATCTCGTAAACATTCAGTACTTC. It encodes CASSIDLVNIQYF. V and J are TRBV19 and TRBJ2-4; no definite D call. CDR3 length equals 13 residues. The V gene lost 0 bases and the J gene lost 6 bases, with 6 bases spanning the gap. Germline assignment: CDR1 LNHDA and CDR2 SQIVND (reference sequence).

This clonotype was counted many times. CDR3 sequence reads: CASSPSEPYLSTQYF. CDR3 coding DNA: TGTGCCAGCAGCCCGTCGGAACCCTATCTCTCTACGCAGTATTTT. The J gene is TRBJ2-3, the V gene TRBV7-2; D is ambiguous. The CDR3 loop spans 15 amino acids. V gave up 5 bases and J gave up 8 bases, with 20 bases separating them. CDR1 is SGHTA, CDR2 FQGNSA, per germline.

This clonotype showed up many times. The CDR3, as DNA: TGCAGCGCCTTGGGACATTCGGGCGAGCAGTACTTC. Translated: CSALGHSGEQYF. The genes are TRBV29-1 and TRBJ2-7; TRBD1 might be the D (6 bases). The CDR3 loop spans 12 amino acids. The V gene lost 7 bases and the J gene lost 6 bases, with 16 bases spanning the gap. Looked up from germline, CDR1 is SQVTM and CDR2 is ANQGSEA.

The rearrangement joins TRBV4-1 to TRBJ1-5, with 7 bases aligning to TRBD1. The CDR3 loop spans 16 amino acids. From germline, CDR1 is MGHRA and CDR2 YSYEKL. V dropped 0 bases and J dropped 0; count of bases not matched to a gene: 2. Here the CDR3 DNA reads TGCGCCAGCAGCCAAGAGACAGGGTATAGCAATCAGCCCCAGCATTTT. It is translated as CASSQETGYSNQPQHF.

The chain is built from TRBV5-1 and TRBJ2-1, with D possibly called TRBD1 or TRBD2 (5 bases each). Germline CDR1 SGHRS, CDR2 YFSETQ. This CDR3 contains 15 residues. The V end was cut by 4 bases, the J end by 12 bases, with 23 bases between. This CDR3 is CASSPARGATEGQFF. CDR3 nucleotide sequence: TGCGCCAGCAGCCCCGCTCGAGGGGCCACAGAGGGGCAGTTCTTC.

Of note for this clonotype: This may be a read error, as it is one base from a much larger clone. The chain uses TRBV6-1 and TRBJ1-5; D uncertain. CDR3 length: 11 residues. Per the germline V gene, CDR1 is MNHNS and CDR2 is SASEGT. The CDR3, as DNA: TGTGCCAGCAGTGACAATCGGCCCCAGCATTTT. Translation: CASSDNRPQHF.